This T cell receptor (beta chain) was captured in a study of shared clonotypes between healthy human individuals. TCRdb keeps only in-frame clones here, not all; method: immunoSEQ multiplex PCR. The sample records some 2.3 million clones, 90% to 95% being singletons. The donors were all Caucasian adults (living in Nashville, Tennessee). About this clone itself: Its specificity is not known. This specimen includes other DNA sequences encoding the same CDR3.

Germline V lookup: CDR1 ENHRY, CDR2 SYGVKD. V shed 3 bases and J shed 1 base, with 6 bases lying between them. CDR3 length: 13 amino acids. General observations from the study: Despite large depth, rarefaction showed incomplete sorted-subset sequencing. Investigators expected sequencing depth to affect clonotype sharing among donors.

V usage is TRBV10-3 and J usage is TRBJ1-1; no reliable D call. The source material was naive CD4+ T cells from PBMCs. Subset denoted: CD45RA+ positively selected. The sequence came from a man aged 18 to 35 in good health. Some clones in this sample may be carry-over from other donors' samples. CDR3 sequence (DNA): TGTGCCATCAGTGAAACAAGGAACACTGAAGCTTTCTTT. Its protein product is CAISETRNTEAFF.